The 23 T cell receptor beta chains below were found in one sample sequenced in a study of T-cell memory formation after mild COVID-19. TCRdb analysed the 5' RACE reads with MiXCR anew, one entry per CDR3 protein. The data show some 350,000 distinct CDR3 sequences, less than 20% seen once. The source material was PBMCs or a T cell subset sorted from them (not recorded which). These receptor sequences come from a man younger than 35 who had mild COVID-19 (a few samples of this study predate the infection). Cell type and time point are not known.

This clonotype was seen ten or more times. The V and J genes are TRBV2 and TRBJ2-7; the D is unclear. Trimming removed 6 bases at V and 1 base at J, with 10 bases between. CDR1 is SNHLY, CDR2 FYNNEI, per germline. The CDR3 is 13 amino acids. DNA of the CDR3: TGTGCCAGCAGGGATGGGCCTTCCTACGAGCAGTACTTC. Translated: CASRDGPSYEQYF. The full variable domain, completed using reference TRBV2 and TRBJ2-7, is EPEVTQTPSHQVTQMGQEVILRCVPISNHLYFYWYRQILGQKVEFLVSFYNNEISEKSEIFDDQFSVERPDGSNFTLKIRSTKLEDSAMYFCASRDGPSYEQYFGPGTRLTVT.

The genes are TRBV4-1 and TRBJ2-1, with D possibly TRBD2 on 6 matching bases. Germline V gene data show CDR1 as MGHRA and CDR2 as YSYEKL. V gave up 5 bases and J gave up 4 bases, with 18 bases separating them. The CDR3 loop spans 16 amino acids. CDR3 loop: CASSKGGLGTYNEQFF. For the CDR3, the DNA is TGCGCCAGCAGCAAAGGAGGGCTAGGTACATACAATGAGCAGTTCTTC.

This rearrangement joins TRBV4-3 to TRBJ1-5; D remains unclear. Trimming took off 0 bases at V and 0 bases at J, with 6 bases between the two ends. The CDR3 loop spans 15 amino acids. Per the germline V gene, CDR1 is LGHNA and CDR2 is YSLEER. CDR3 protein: CASSQDRYSNQPQHF. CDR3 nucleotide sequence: TGCGCCAGCAGCCAAGATCGGTATAGCAATCAGCCCCAGCATTTT.

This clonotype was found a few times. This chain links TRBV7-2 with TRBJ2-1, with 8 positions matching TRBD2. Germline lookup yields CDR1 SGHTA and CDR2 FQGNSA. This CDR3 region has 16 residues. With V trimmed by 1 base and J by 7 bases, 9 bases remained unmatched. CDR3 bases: TGTGCCAGCAGCTTAGTCCACAGCGGGGGTGGAAATGAGCAGTTCTTC. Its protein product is CASSLVHSGGGNEQFF.

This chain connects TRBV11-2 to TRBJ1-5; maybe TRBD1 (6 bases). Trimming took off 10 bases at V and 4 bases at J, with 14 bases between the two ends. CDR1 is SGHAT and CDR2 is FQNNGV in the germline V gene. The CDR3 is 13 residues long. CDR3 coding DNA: TGTGCCACTGGGGGGGCAGGGAATCAGCCCCAGCATTTT. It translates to CATGGAGNQPQHF.

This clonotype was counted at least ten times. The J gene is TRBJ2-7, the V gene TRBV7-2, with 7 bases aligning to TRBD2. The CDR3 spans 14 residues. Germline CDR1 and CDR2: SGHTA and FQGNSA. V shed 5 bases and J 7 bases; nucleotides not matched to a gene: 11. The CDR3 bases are TGTGCCAGCAGCCCAGCGGGGCCGGGGTGGGAGCAGTACGTC. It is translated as CASSPAGPGWEQYV.

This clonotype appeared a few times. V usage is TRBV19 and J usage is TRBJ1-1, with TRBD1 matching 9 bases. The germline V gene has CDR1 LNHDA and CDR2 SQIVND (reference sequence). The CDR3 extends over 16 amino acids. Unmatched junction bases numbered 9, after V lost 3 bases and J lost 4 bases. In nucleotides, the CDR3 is TGTGCCAGTAGTATGATGGGGGGACAGGGATCCACTGAAGCTTTCTTT. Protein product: CASSMMGGQGSTEAFF.

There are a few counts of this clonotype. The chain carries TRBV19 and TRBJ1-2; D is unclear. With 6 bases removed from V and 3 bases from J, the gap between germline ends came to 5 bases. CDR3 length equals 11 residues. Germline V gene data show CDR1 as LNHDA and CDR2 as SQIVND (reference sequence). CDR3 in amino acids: CASRRDYGYTF. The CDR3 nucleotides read TGTGCCAGTAGGCGGGACTATGGCTACACCTTC.

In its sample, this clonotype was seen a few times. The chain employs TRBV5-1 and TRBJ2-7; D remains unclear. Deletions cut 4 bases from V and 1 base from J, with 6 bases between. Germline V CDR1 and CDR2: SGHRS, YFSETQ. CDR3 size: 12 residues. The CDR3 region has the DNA TGCGCCAGCAGCCCTCTATCCTACGAGCAGTACGTC. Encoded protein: CASSPLSYEQYV.

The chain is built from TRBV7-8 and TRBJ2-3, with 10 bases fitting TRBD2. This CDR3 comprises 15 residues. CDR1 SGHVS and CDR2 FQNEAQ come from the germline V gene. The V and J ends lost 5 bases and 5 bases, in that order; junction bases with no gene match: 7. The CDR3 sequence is CASSNSGGVRDTQYF. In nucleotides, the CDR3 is TGTGCCAGCAGCAACAGCGGGGGGGTACGAGATACGCAGTATTTT.

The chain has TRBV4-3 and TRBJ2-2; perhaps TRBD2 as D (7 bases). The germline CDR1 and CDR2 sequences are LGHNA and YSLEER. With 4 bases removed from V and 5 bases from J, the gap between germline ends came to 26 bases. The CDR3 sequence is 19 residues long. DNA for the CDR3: TGCGCCAGCAGCCCCCGCACGGCGGGGGCGGGGCGGGGGACCGGGGAGCTGTTTTTT. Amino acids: CASSPRTAGAGRGTGELFF.

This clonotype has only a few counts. The CDR3 reads CASSQNGQPQHF. The CDR3 DNA reads as TGTGCCAGCAGCCAAAACGGTCAGCCCCAGCATTTT. V is TRBV14 and J is TRBJ1-5; D uncertain. V was clipped by 2 bases and J by 6 bases, with 5 bases between them. The CDR3 is made up of 12 amino acids. Germline CDR1 is SGHDN and CDR2 is FVKESK. The full variable domain, completed using reference TRBV14 and TRBJ1-5, is EAGVTQFPSHSVIEKGQTVTLRCDPISGHDNLYWYRRVMGKEIKFLLHFVKESKQDESGMPNNRFLAERTGGTYSTLKVQPAELEDSGVYFCASSQNGQPQHFGDGTRLSIL.

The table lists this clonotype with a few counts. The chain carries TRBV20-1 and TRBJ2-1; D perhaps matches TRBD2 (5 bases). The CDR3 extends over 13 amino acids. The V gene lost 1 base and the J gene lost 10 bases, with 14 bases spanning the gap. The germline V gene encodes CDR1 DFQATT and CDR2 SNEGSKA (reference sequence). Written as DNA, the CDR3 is TGCAGTGCTAGAGGACGGTCGGGAATGGAGCAGTTCTTC. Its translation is CSARGRSGMEQFF.

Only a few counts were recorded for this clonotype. The CDR3 coding sequence is TGTGCCAGCAGTTCGGCGACTGAAGCTTTCTTT. This encodes CASSSATEAFF. This rearrangement joins TRBV12-3 or TRBV12-4 to TRBJ1-1, with D unresolved. This CDR3 is 11 amino acids long. Trimming cost V 4 bases and J 5 bases, with 5 bases left between them.

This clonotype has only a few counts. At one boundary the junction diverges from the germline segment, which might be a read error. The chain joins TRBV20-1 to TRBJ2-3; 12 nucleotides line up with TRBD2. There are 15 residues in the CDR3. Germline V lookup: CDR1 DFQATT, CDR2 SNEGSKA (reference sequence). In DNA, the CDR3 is TGCAGTGCTCCACTAGCGGGGGGCAGCAGAGATACGCAGTATTTT. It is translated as CSAPLAGGSRDTQYF.

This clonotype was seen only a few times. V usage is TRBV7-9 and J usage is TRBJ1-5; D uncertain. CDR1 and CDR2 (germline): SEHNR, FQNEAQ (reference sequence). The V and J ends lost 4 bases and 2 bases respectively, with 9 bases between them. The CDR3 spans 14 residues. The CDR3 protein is CASSSTRGNQPQHF. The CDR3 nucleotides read TGTGCCAGCAGCTCAACTAGGGGCAATCAGCCCCAGCATTTT.

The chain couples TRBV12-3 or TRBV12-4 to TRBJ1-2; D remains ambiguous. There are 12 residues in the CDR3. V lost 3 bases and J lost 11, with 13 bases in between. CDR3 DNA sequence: TGTGCCAGCAGTTTCGGCACCCGTGGTTACACCTTC. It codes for CASSFGTRGYTF.

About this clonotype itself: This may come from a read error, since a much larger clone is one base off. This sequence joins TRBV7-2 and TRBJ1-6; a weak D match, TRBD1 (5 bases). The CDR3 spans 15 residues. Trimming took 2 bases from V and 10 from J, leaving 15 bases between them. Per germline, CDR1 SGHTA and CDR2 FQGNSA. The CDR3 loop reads CASSLWGEGGSPLHF. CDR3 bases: TGTGCCAGCAGCTTATGGGGCGAAGGCGGCTCACCCCTCCACTTT. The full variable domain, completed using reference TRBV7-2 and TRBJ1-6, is GAGVSQSPSNKVTEKGKDVELRCDPISGHTALYWYRQSLGQGLEFLIYFQGNSAPDKSGLPSDRFSAERTGGSVSTLTIQRTQQEDSAVYLCASSLWGEGGSPLHFGNGTRLTVT.

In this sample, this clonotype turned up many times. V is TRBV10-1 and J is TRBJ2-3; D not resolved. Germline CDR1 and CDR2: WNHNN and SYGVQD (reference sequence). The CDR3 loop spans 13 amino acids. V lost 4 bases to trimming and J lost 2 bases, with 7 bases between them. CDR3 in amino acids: CASSAGLTDTQYF. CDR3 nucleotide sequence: TGCGCCAGCAGTGCCGGTCTCACAGATACGCAGTATTTT.

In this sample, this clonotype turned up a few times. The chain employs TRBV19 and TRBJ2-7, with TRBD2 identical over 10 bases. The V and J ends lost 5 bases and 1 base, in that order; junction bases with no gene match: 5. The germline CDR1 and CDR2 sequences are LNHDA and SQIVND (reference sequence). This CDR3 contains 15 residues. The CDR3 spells CASSRLAGESYEQYF. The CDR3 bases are TGTGCCAGTAGTCGGCTAGCGGGGGAGTCCTACGAGCAGTACTTC.

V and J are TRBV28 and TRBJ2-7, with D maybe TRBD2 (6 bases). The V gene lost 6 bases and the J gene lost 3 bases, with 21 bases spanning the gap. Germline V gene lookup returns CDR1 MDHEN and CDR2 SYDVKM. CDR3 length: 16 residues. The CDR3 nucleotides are TGTGCCAGCAGCCAGGGTCGGACTAACCAGTTCTACGAGCAGTACGTC. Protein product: CASSQGRTNQFYEQYV.

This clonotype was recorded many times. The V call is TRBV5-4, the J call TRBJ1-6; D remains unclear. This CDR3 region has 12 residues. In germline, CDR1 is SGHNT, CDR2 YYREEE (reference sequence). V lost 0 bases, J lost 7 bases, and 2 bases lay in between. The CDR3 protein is CASSLDNSPLHF. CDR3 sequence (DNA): TGTGCCAGCAGCTTGGACAATTCACCCCTCCACTTT.

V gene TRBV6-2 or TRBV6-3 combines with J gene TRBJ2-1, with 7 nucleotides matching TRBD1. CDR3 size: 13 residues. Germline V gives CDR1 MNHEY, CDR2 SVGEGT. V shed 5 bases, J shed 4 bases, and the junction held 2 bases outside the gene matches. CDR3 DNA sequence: TGTGCCAGCAGTGGGGGACAGTACAATGAGCAGTTCTTC. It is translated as CASSGGQYNEQFF.